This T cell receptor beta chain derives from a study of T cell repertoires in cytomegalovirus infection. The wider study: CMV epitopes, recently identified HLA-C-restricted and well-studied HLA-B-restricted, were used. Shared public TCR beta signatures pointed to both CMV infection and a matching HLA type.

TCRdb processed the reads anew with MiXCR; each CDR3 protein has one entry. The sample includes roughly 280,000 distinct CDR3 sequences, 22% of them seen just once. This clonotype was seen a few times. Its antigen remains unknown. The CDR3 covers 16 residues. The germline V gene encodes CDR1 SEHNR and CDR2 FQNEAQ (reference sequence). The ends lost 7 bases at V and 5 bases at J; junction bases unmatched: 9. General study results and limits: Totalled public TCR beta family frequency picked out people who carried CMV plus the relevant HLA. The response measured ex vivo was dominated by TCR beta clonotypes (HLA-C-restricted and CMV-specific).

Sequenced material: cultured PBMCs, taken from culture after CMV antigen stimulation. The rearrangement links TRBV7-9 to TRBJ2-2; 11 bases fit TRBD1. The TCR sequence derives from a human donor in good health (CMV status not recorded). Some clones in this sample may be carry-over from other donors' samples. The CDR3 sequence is CASTTGQGASTGELFF. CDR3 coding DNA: TGTGCCAGCACCACCGGACAGGGGGCGAGTACCGGGGAGCTGTTTTTT.